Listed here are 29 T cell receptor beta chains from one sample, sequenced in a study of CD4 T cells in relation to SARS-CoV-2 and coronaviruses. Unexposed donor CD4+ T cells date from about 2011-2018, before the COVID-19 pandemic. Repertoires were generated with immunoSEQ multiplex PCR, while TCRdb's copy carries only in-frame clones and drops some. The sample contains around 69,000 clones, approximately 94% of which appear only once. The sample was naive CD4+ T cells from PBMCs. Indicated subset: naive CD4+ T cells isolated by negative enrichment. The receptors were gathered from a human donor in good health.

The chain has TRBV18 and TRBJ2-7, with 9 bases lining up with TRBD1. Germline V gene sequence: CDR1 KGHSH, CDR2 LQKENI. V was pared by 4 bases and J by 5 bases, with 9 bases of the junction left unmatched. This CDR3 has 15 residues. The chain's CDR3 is CASSRPTGGGNEQYF. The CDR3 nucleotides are TGTGCCAGCTCACGACCGACAGGGGGTGGAAACGAGCAGTACTTC. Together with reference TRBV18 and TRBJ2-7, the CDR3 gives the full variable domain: NAGVMQNPRHLVRRRGQEARLRCSPMKGHSHVYWYRQLPEEGLKFMVYLQKENIIDESGMPKERFSAEFPKEGPSILRIQQVVRGDSAAYFCASSRPTGGGNEQYFGPGTRLTVT.

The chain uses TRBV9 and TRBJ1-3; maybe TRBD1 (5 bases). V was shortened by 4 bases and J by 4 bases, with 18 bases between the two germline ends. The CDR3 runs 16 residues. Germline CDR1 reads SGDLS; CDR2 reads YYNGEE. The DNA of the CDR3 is TGTGCCAGCAGCCCAGGAGGAGGGGTGGGCGGAAACACCATATATTTT. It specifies CASSPGGGVGGNTIYF.

The CDR3 DNA follows: TGTGCCACCAGCAGTACAGGTAGCTCCTACAATGAGCAGTTCTTC. It codes for CATSSTGSSYNEQFF. This chain connects TRBV15 to TRBJ2-1; a possible D gene is TRBD1 (5 bases). The ends were cut back, 3 bases at V and 0 bases at J, with 9 bases in the middle. This CDR3 has 15 residues. Germline CDR1 is LNHNV and CDR2 is YYDKDF (reference sequence).

As DNA, the CDR3 is TGTGCCAGCAGCTTGGTGGGGGCGCCTTACAATGAGCAGTTCTTC. This encodes CASSLVGAPYNEQFF. The chain recombines TRBV5-6 with TRBJ2-1; TRBD1 is a possible D gene (6 bases). Trimming pared 0 bases from V and 4 bases from J, leaving 11 bases between. This CDR3 spans 15 amino acids. The germline gives CDR1 SGHDT, CDR2 YYEEEE.

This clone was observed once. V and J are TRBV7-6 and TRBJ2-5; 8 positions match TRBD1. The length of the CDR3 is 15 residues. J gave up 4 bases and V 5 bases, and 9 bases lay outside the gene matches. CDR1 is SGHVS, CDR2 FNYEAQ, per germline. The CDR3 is CASSAGQGVGETQYF. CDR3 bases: TGTGCCAGCAGCGCCGGACAGGGAGTAGGAGAGACCCAGTACTTC.

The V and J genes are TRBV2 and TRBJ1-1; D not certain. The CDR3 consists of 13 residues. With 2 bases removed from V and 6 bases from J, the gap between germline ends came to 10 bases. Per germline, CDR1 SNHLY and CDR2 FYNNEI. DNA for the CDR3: TGTGCCAGCAGTGAACGGGTAGGGTCTGAAGCTTTCTTT. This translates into CASSERVGSEAFF. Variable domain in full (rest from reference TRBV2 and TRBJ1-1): EPEVTQTPSHQVTQMGQEVILRCVPISNHLYFYWYRQILGQKVEFLVSFYNNEISEKSEIFDDQFSVERPDGSNFTLKIRSTKLEDSAMYFCASSERVGSEAFFGQGTRLTVV.

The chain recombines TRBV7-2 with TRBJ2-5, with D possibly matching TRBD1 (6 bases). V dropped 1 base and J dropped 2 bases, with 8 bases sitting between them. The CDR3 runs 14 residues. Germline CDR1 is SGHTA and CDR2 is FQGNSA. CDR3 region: CASSLGGRQETQYF. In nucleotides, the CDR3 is TGTGCCAGCAGCTTAGGGGGGCGACAAGAGACCCAGTACTTC.

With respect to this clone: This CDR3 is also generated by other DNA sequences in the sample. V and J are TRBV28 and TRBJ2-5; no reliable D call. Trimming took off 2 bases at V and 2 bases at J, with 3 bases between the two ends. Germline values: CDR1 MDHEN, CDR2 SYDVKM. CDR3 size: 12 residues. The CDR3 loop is CASSLPQETQYF. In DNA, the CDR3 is TGTGCCAGCAGTTTACCTCAAGAGACCCAGTACTTC.

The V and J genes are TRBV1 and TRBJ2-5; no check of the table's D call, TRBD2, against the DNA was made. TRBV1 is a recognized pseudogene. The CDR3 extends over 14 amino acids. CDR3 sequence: CTSSPAKAKETQYF. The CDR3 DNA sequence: TGCACCAGCAGTCCCGCTAAAGCGAAAGAGACCCAGTACTTC.

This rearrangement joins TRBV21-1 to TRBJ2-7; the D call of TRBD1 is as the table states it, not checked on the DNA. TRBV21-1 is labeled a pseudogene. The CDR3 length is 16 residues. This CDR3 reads CASSKAPDRGNAGQYF. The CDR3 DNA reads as TGTGCCAGCAGCAAAGCCCCTGACAGGGGGAATGCCGGGCAGTACTTC.

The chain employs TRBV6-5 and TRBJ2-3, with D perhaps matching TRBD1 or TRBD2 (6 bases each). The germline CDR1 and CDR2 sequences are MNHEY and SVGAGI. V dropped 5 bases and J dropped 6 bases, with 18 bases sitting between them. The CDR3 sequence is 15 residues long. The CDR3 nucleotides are TGTGCCAGCAGTCAGGGGACTCTGAGGACGGATACGCAGTATTTT. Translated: CASSQGTLRTDTQYF.

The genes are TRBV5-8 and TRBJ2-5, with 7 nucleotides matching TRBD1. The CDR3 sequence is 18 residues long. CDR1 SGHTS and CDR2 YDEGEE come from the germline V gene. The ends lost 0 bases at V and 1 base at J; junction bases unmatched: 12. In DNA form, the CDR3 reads TGTGCCAGCAGCTTGGCCGTTCTGGCAGGGGGTTCCCAAGAGACCCAGTACTTC. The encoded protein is CASSLAVLAGGSQETQYF.

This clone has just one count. This CDR3 reads CASSILAGDYEQYF. The DNA for the CDR3 is TGTGCCAGTAGTATCCTAGCGGGAGATTACGAGCAGTACTTC. The rearrangement uses TRBV19 and TRBJ2-7; 10 positions match TRBD2. Germline CDR1 reads LNHDA; CDR2 reads SQIVND (reference sequence). The CDR3 is 14 amino acids. V was pared by 3 bases and J by 4 bases, with 3 bases of the junction left unmatched. Drawing the rest from reference TRBV19 and TRBJ2-7, the complete variable domain is DGGITQSPKYLFRKEGQNVTLSCEQNLNHDAMYWYRQDPGQGLRLIYYSQIVNDFQKGDIAEGYSVSREKKESFPLTVTSAQKNPTAFYLCASSILAGDYEQYFGPGTRLTVT.

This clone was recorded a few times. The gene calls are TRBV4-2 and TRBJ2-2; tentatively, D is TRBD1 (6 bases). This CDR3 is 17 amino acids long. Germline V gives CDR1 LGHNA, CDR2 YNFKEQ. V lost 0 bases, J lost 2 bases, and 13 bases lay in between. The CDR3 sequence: CASSQEGNRANTGELFF. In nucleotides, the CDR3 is TGTGCCAGCAGCCAAGAGGGTAACAGGGCAAACACCGGGGAGCTGTTTTTT.

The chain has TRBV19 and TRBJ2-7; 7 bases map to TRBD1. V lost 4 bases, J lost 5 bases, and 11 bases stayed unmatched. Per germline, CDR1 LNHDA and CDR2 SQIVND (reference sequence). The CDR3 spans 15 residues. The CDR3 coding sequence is TGTGCCAGTAGTAGTCACTCGACAGGGCGTAACGAGCAGTACTTC. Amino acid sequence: CASSSHSTGRNEQYF.

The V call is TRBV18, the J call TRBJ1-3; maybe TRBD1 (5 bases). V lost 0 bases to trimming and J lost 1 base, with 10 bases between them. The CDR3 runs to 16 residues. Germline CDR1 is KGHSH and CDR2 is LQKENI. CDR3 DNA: TGTGCCAGCTCACCACCCCAGGGAAGGTCTGGAAACACCATATATTTT. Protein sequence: CASSPPQGRSGNTIYF.

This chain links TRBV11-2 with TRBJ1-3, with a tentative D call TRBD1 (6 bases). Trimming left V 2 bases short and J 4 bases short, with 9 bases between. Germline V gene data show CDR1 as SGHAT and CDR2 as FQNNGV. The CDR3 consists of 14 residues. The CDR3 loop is CASSLQGFGNTIYF. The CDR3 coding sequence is TGTGCCAGCAGCTTACAGGGGTTCGGAAACACCATATATTTT.

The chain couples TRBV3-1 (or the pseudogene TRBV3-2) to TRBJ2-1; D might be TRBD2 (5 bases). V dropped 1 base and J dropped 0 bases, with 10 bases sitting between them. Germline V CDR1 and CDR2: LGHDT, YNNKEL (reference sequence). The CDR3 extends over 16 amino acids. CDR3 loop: CASSQAGYSSYNEQFF. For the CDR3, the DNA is TGTGCCAGCAGCCAAGCGGGGTATAGCTCCTACAATGAGCAGTTCTTC.

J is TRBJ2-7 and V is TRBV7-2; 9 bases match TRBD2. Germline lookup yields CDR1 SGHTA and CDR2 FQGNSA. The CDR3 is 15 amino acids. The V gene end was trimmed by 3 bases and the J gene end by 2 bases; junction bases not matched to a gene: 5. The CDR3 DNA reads TGTGCCAGCAGCTTGGGACTAGCCCAGGCCTACGAGCAGTACTTC. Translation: CASSLGLAQAYEQYF.

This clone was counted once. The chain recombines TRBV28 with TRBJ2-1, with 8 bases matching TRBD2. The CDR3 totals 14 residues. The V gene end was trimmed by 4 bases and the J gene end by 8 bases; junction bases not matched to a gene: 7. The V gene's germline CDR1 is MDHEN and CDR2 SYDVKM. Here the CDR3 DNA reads TGTGCCAGCAGTTACAGCGGGAGTTTCTATGAGCAGTTCTTC. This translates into CASSYSGSFYEQFF.

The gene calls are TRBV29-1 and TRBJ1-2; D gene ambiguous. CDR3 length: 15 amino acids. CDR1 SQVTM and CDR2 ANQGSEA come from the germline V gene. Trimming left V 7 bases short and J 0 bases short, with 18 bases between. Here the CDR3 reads CSASDQQSSNYGYTF. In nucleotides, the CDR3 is TGCAGCGCCTCGGACCAGCAAAGTTCTAACTATGGCTACACCTTC.

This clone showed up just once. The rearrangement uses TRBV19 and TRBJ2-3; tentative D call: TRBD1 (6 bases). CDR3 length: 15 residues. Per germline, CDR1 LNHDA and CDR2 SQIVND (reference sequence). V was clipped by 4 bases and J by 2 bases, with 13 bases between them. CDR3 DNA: TGTGCCAGTAGTAGACCCCGGGACAACACAGATACGCAGTATTTT. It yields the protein CASSRPRDNTDTQYF.

The CDR3 region is CASSLGSPGGETQYF. As DNA, the CDR3 is TGTGCCAGCAGCTTAGGGTCGCCTGGAGGGGAGACCCAGTACTTC. The chain joins TRBV7-6 to TRBJ2-5; D perhaps matches TRBD2 (6 bases). The V and J ends lost 1 base and 5 bases respectively, with 14 bases between them. CDR3 length: 15 amino acids. Germline assignment: CDR1 SGHVS and CDR2 FNYEAQ.

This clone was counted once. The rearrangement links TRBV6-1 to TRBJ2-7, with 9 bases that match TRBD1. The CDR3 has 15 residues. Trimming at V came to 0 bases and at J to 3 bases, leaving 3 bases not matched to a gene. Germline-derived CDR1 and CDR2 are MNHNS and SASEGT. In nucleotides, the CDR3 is TGTGCCAGCAGTGAAGCCCGGGACAGGGTCTACGAGCAGTACTTC. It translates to CASSEARDRVYEQYF.

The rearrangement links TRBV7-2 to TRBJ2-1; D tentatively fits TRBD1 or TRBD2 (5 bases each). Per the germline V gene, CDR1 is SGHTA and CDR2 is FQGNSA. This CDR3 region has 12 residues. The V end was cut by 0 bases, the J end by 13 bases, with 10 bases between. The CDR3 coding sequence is TGTGCCAGCAGCTTAGCGAGGGGTCGCCAGTTCTTC. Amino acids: CASSLARGRQFF.

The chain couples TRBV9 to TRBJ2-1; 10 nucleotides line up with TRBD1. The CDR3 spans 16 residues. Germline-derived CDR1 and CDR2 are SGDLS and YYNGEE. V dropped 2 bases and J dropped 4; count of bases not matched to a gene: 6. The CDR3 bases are TGTGCCAGCAGCGTGACAGGGGGCGCGGGTTACAATGAGCAGTTCTTC. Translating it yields CASSVTGGAGYNEQFF.

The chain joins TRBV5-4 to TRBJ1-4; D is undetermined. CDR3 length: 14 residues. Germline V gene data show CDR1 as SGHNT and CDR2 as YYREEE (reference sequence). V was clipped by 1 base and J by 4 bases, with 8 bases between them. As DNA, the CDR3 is TGTGCCAGCAGCTTGCCGGGTATTAATGAAAAACTGTTTTTT. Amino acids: CASSLPGINEKLFF.

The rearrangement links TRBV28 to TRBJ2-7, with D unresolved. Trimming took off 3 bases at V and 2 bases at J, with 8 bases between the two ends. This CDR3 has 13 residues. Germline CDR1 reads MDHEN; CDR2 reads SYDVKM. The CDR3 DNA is TGTGCCAGCAGTTTGGGTTCGGCCTACGAGCAGTACTTC. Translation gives CASSLGSAYEQYF.

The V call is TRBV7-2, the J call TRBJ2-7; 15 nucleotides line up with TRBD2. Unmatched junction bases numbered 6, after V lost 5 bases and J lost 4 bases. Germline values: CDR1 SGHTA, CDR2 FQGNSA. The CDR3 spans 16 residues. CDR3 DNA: TGTGCCAGCAGCGCGGGGACTAGCGGGAGGCGTTACGAGCAGTACTTC. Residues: CASSAGTSGRRYEQYF.